Below, one TCR beta chain is given with its context. Its antigen is unknown. The length of the CDR3 is 10 residues. Trimming took off 7 bases at V and 7 bases at J, with 9 bases between the two ends. Germline CDR1 and CDR2: SQVTM and ANQGSEA. Individually, cDNA molecules had unique molecular identifiers attached to them. A single record per CDR3 protein comes from TCRdb applying MiXCR to the 5' RACE reads. The repertoire includes some 50,000 distinct CDR3 sequences, around a tenth of them detected once, and around 4.2% sits in the top ten. This sample stems from a study of early T cells in non-severe SARS-CoV-2 infection. Study-level background: Unsorted whole-blood RNA was sequenced in bulk, leaving chains unpaired. Study-wide findings and caveats: Anti-spike CD8 specificities were favored by VDJdb matching, whose results missed private and CD4 specificities.

The chain couples TRBV29-1 to TRBJ2-3; D gene unclear. Input material: whole blood. The source of this sequence is an adult who was a healthcare worker with PCR-confirmed SARS-CoV-2 infection or an uninfected control (not recorded which). As DNA, the CDR3 is TGCAGCGCCTTGACCAATACGCAGTATTTT. Translation gives CSALTNTQYF.